These T cell receptor beta chains were read from a single sample in a study of T-cell reconstitution after alpha-beta-depleted transplantation in children. TCRdb processed the PCR reads anew with MiXCR; each CDR3 protein has one entry. The sample records 55,000 to 85,000 distinct CDR3 sequences, roughly 10% being singletons. The specimen comprised PBMCs, sampled before TCRalphabeta/CD19-depleted stem cell transplant. The receptors shown here come from a boy aged 5-17 years with acute myeloid leukemia, due to receive a stem cell transplant. CDR3s include the opening cysteine and the closing phenylalanine or tryptophan. A D gene is named only where the DNA matches it firmly. Clone size appears in some rows only: once, few, many, or a class for an expanded clone.

TRBD1 | many | TRBJ2-2 | TRBV24-1 | TGTGCCACCAGTCATATACACCCAGGGGGCAGTGCCGGGGAGCTGTTTTTT | CATSHIHPGGSAGELFF
. | large | TRBJ2-3 | TRBV25-1 | TGTGCCAGCAGTGGACATAGCGGAAATTCCACAGATACGCAGTATTTT | CASSGHSGNSTDTQYF
. | many | TRBJ2-7 | TRBV7-8 | TGTGCCAGCAGCTTACTCCGATGGGATAGAGGCGACGAGCAGTACTTC | CASSLLRWDRGDEQYF
. | many | TRBJ1-1 | TRBV12-3/TRBV12-4 | TGTGCCAGCAGCCTTACAGGGACGACTGAAGCTTTCTTT | CASSLTGTTEAFF
. | many | TRBJ1-1 | TRBV7-9 | TGTGCCAGCAGCAGAACAGGGAAGAACACTGAAGCTTTCTTT | CASSRTGKNTEAFF
. | many | TRBJ2-1 | TRBV7-9 | TGTGCCAGCAGCTTAGTCGGCAGGGGCCATGAGCAGTTCTTC | CASSLVGRGHEQFF
TRBD2 | many | TRBJ2-7 | TRBV5-1 | TGCGCCAGCAGCTGGGGCGGGAGCTCCTACGAGCAGTACTTC | CASSWGGSSYEQYF
. | . | TRBJ2-7 | TRBV20-1 | TGCAGTGCTTTGAAGGGGATCGAGCAGTACTTC | CSALKGIEQYF
TRBD1 | many | TRBJ1-4 | TRBV7-2 | TGTGCCAGCAGCCCAAATAGGGGGACAGGGCGGCTAGGGGGACTGTTTTTT | CASSPNRGTGRLGGLFF
TRBD2 | few | TRBJ2-3 | TRBV5-6 | TGTGCCAGCACCACTCGGACTAGCGGGACAGTGGCAGATACGCAGTATTTT | CASTTRTSGTVADTQYF
TRBD2 | many | TRBJ2-1 | TRBV10-3 | TGTGCCATCAGTTCGCCTTCTAGCGGGAGGGCCCACAATGAGCAGTTCTTC | CAISSPSSGRAHNEQFF
. | few | TRBJ1-2 | TRBV15 | TGTGCCACCAGCCCAATAGCAGACTATGGCTACACCTTC | CATSPIADYGYTF
TRBD2 | many | TRBJ2-5 | TRBV7-2 | TGTGCCAGCAGCTTACGTAGACTAGCGGTCCAAGAGACCCAGTACTTC | CASSLRRLAVQETQYF
TRBD1 | . | TRBJ2-1 | TRBV6-1 | TGTGCCAGCAGTGAAGTAGGGACAGGGACCAATGAGCAGTTCTTC | CASSEVGTGTNEQFF
. | . | TRBJ1-1 | TRBV12-3/TRBV12-4 | TGTGCCACCACAATCCCCTCACTAGGGGGAAACACTGAAGCTTTCTTT | CATTIPSLGGNTEAFF
. | few | TRBJ1-2 | TRBV18 | TGTGCCAGCTCACCACCTACCTATGGCTACACCTTC | CASSPPTYGYTF